These T cell receptor beta chains were read from a single sample in a study of blood T cell repertoires in COVID-19. Sequencing was performed with immunoSEQ multiplex PCR; in TCRdb, only in-frame clones are kept and a portion is missing. The table includes about 290,000 clones, 85% to 90% detected once. Material for sequencing was peripheral blood. The receptors derive from a woman in her 30s with COVID-19, enrolled during active disease. Each CDR3 is given with its conserved first and last residue. The order of the fields is V gene, J gene, D gene, clone size, CDR3 DNA, CDR3 protein. A D gene is named only where the DNA matches it firmly. Size values are once, few and many counts, or a class for expanded clones, and some rows have none.

V gene: TRBV5-6; J gene: TRBJ2-6; D gene: NA; clone size: NA; CDR3 DNA: TGTGCCAGCAGCTGGGCTAGCCGCCTCTCTGGGGCCAACGTCCTGACTTTC; CDR3 protein: CASSWASRLSGANVLTF
V gene: TRBV6-5; J gene: TRBJ2-2; D gene: TRBD2; clone size: once; CDR3 DNA: TGTGCCAGCAGTACCCCGGGGGGGGGAACCGGGGAGCTGTTTTTT; CDR3 protein: CASSTPGGGTGELFF
V gene: TRBV5-6; J gene: TRBJ1-6; D gene: TRBD1; clone size: NA; CDR3 DNA: TGTGCCAGCAGCTTTTGGACAGGGAGCTCCTATAATTCACCCCTCCACTTT; CDR3 protein: CASSFWTGSSYNSPLHF
V gene: TRBV27; J gene: TRBJ2-1; D gene: NA; clone size: NA; CDR3 DNA: TGTGCCAGCAGTTTGGTCGCGGGCATTCAAGTCAATGAGCAGTTCTTC; CDR3 protein: CASSLVAGIQVNEQFF
V gene: TRBV11-2; J gene: TRBJ1-2; D gene: TRBD1; clone size: NA; CDR3 DNA: TGTGCCAGCAGCTCGGCGACAGGGAACTATGGCTACACCTTC; CDR3 protein: CASSSATGNYGYTF
V gene: TRBV7-7; J gene: TRBJ2-5; D gene: TRBD2; clone size: NA; CDR3 DNA: TGTGCCAGCAGCCCGACTAGGCCGACTAGCGGGGGAGGGACCCAGTACTTC; CDR3 protein: CASSPTRPTSGGGTQYF
V gene: TRBV5-6; J gene: TRBJ2-7; D gene: TRBD1; clone size: NA; CDR3 DNA: TGTGCCAGCAGCTGGGACAGGGGTCCCGAGCAGTACTTC; CDR3 protein: CASSWDRGPEQYF
V gene: TRBV7-2; J gene: TRBJ1-6; D gene: TRBD1; clone size: NA; CDR3 DNA: TGTGCCAGCAGCTTAAGGCAGGGGGCGAGTTCACCCCTCCACTTT; CDR3 protein: CASSLRQGASSPLHF
V gene: TRBV4-2; J gene: TRBJ2-3; D gene: NA; clone size: NA; CDR3 DNA: TGTGCCAGCAGCCAAGTGGTGACGGGGGAAACAGATACGCAGTATTTT; CDR3 protein: CASSQVVTGETDTQYF
V gene: TRBV15; J gene: TRBJ2-3; D gene: NA; clone size: NA; CDR3 DNA: TGTGCCACCAGCAGGGGGGCCGCAGATACGCAGTATTTT; CDR3 protein: CATSRGAADTQYF
V gene: TRBV6-2/TRBV6-3; J gene: TRBJ2-2; D gene: TRBD2; clone size: once; CDR3 DNA: TGTGCCAGCAGTTCCCCCCTGCTAGCGGGGGGGCGTAACACCGGGGAGCTGTTTTTT; CDR3 protein: CASSSPLLAGGRNTGELFF
V gene: TRBV6-2/TRBV6-3; J gene: TRBJ1-2; D gene: TRBD1; clone size: NA; CDR3 DNA: TGTGCCAGCAGTTACGTCGGACAGGGACGCTATGGCTACACCTTC; CDR3 protein: CASSYVGQGRYGYTF
V gene: TRBV5-4; J gene: TRBJ2-3; D gene: TRBD2; clone size: NA; CDR3 DNA: TGTGCCAGCAGCCTCCACCGTGAAGCGGGGGGCCCAGATACGCAGTATTTT; CDR3 protein: CASSLHREAGGPDTQYF
V gene: TRBV7-8; J gene: TRBJ1-5; D gene: NA; clone size: NA; CDR3 DNA: TGTGCCAGCAGCTTAGGTATTAGGGAGGCTCAGCCCCAGCATTTT; CDR3 protein: CASSLGIREAQPQHF
V gene: TRBV5-1; J gene: TRBJ1-4; D gene: NA; clone size: NA; CDR3 DNA: TGCGCCAGCAGCCCCCAGTTCGACAGTTATGAAAAACTGTTTTTT; CDR3 protein: CASSPQFDSYEKLFF
V gene: TRBV5-4; J gene: TRBJ2-7; D gene: TRBD1; clone size: NA; CDR3 DNA: TGTGCCAGCAGCACAAAACAGGGGGATCCCTACTACGAGCAGTACTTC; CDR3 protein: CASSTKQGDPYYEQYF
V gene: TRBV19; J gene: TRBJ1-6; D gene: TRBD1; clone size: NA; CDR3 DNA: TGTGCCAGTAGTATACAGGGGGCTGGATCACCCCTCCACTTT; CDR3 protein: CASSIQGAGSPLHF
V gene: TRBV24-1; J gene: TRBJ1-1; D gene: TRBD1; clone size: NA; CDR3 DNA: TGTGCCACCAGGATGAACCCCGGGACAGGGGGCACTGAAGCTTTCTTT; CDR3 protein: CATRMNPGTGGTEAFF
V gene: TRBV7-6; J gene: TRBJ2-2; D gene: NA; clone size: NA; CDR3 DNA: TGTGCCAGCAGCTTATTGGGCGGGGCCCCCCTTAACACCGGGGAGCTGTTTTTT; CDR3 protein: CASSLLGGAPLNTGELFF
V gene: TRBV7-9; J gene: TRBJ2-5; D gene: NA; clone size: NA; CDR3 DNA: TGTGCCAGCAGCCCTTCTACCGATGGGACCCAGTACTTC; CDR3 protein: CASSPSTDGTQYF
V gene: TRBV18; J gene: TRBJ1-2; D gene: NA; clone size: once; CDR3 DNA: TGTGCCAGCTCGCCGACAAGGGACACCTACTATGGCTACACCTTC; CDR3 protein: CASSPTRDTYYGYTF
V gene: TRBV7-8; J gene: TRBJ1-5; D gene: NA; clone size: NA; CDR3 DNA: TGTGCCAGCAGCAGCGCAGGGTATAGCAATCAGCCCCAGCATTTT; CDR3 protein: CASSSAGYSNQPQHF
V gene: TRBV19; J gene: TRBJ1-1; D gene: TRBD1; clone size: few; CDR3 DNA: TGTGCCAGTAGTGTCACAGGGGAGAACACTGAAGCTTTCTTT; CDR3 protein: CASSVTGENTEAFF
V gene: TRBV4-2; J gene: TRBJ2-3; D gene: TRBD2; clone size: NA; CDR3 DNA: TGTGCCAGCAGCCAGGGGCTAGCGGGGGACACAGATACGCAGTATTTT; CDR3 protein: CASSQGLAGDTDTQYF
V gene: TRBV28; J gene: TRBJ1-3; D gene: NA; clone size: NA; CDR3 DNA: TGTGCCAGCAGTTTCCCACAGAGCCTTGGAAACACCATATATTTT; CDR3 protein: CASSFPQSLGNTIYF
V gene: TRBV5-1; J gene: TRBJ1-6; D gene: NA; clone size: NA; CDR3 DNA: TGCGCCAGCAGCTTCTCGGCCGAATCGGGGGCACCCCTCCACTTT; CDR3 protein: CASSFSAESGAPLHF
V gene: TRBV15; J gene: TRBJ1-2; D gene: NA; clone size: NA; CDR3 DNA: TGTGCCACCAGCACCGGAGGCTGGGAGGGCTACACCTTC; CDR3 protein: CATSTGGWEGYTF
V gene: TRBV7-2; J gene: TRBJ1-4; D gene: NA; clone size: many; CDR3 DNA: TGTGCCAGCAGCCGCGAGAGGGGGATACGGGGCAAACTGTTTTTT; CDR3 protein: CASSRERGIRGKLFF
V gene: TRBV3-1/TRBV3-2; J gene: TRBJ2-5; D gene: TRBD2; clone size: NA; CDR3 DNA: TGTGCCATCGCCAGGGCGGGGGGAGAGACCCAGTACTTC; CDR3 protein: CAIARAGGETQYF
V gene: TRBV19; J gene: TRBJ1-6; D gene: TRBD1; clone size: NA; CDR3 DNA: TGTGCCAGTAGTGTCGGGACAGATTCACCCCTCCACTTT; CDR3 protein: CASSVGTDSPLHF
V gene: TRBV3-1/TRBV3-2; J gene: TRBJ1-5; D gene: NA; clone size: NA; CDR3 DNA: TGTGCCAGCAGCCAAGGTTCCGGTCGGCCCCAGCATTTT; CDR3 protein: CASSQGSGRPQHF
V gene: TRBV3-1/TRBV3-2; J gene: TRBJ2-7; D gene: TRBD1; clone size: NA; CDR3 DNA: TGTGCCAGCAGCCAAGCCGGGACAGGGACCTCGTTAGACTTC; CDR3 protein: CASSQAGTGTSLDF
V gene: TRBV5-1; J gene: TRBJ1-4; D gene: NA; clone size: NA; CDR3 DNA: TGCGCCAGCAGCTCCCGGACAGCTAATGAAAAACTGTTTTTT; CDR3 protein: CASSSRTANEKLFF
V gene: TRBV12-3/TRBV12-4; J gene: TRBJ2-7; D gene: NA; clone size: NA; CDR3 DNA: TGTGCCAGCAGTTTCCACGCCGGCGAGCAGTACTTC; CDR3 protein: CASSFHAGEQYF
V gene: TRBV7-9; J gene: TRBJ1-3; D gene: NA; clone size: NA; CDR3 DNA: TGTGCCAGCAGCGGACAAGGAAACACCATATATTTT; CDR3 protein: CASSGQGNTIYF